These T cell receptor beta chains were read from a single sample in a study of cytomegalovirus exposure and HLA in healthy donors. Generated by immunoSEQ multiplex PCR, the TCRdb table keeps only in-frame clones and is missing some. The sample data list more than 90,000 clones. Sample: PBMCs. The receptors here all came from a man in his thirties or forties in good health and CMV-seronegative. CDR3s include the opening cysteine and the closing phenylalanine or tryptophan. Each record gives: J gene, D gene, V gene, CDR3 DNA, CDR3 protein. D genes are given only for firm matches.

TRBJ1-1 | TRBD1 | TRBV4-1 | TGCGCCAGCAGCCCCACGACAGGGGGAGACGGTGAAGCTTTCTTT | CASSPTTGGDGEAFF
TRBJ2-1 | TRBD2 | TRBV19 | TGTGCCAGTAGTCTCCGCCCTAGCGGGGGGGCGGACAATGAGCAGTTCTTC | CASSLRPSGGADNEQFF
TRBJ2-1 | TRBD1 | TRBV30 | TGTGCCTGGAGTCAGGGACAGTACAATGAGCAGTTCTTC | CAWSQGQYNEQFF
TRBJ2-2 | TRBD1 | TRBV5-1 | TGCGCCAGCAGCTATGGACAGGGGAACACCGGGGAGCTGTTTTTT | CASSYGQGNTGELFF
TRBJ2-7 | - | TRBV7-9 | TGTGCCAGCAGCTTAGATTTCCTAGTCGAGCAGTACTTC | CASSLDFLVEQYF
TRBJ2-7 | - | TRBV30 | TGTGCCTGGATCTCTGGACAGACCTACGAGCAGTACTTC | CAWISGQTYEQYF
TRBJ2-1 | TRBD2 | TRBV5-1 | TGCGCCAGCAGCGAGGGACTAGCGGGGGGGAATGAGCAGTTCTTC | CASSEGLAGGNEQFF
TRBJ2-7 | TRBD2 | TRBV11-2 | TGTGCCAGCAGCTTAGACTTCCCGGGACTAGCGGGGGCGACCCTCTACGAGCAGTACTTC | CASSLDFPGLAGATLYEQYF
TRBJ2-7 | TRBD1 | TRBV4-2 | TGTGCCAGCAGCCAAGGACAGGGCACACGCGAGCAGTACTTC | CASSQGQGTREQYF
TRBJ1-1 | - | TRBV2 | TGTGCCGTGGGGGAGGGGGGGTGGACTGAAGCTTTCTTT | CAVGEGGWTEAFF
TRBJ1-1 | - | TRBV5-1 | TGCGCCAGCAGCCCGGTCGCCGGTGACACTGAAGCTTTCTTT | CASSPVAGDTEAFF
TRBJ2-1 | TRBD2 | TRBV15 | TGTGCCACCAGACTAGCGGGGGGGGCGCAGATGGATGAGCAGTTCTTC | CATRLAGGAQMDEQFF
TRBJ2-7 | - | TRBV10-3 | TGTGCCATCAGTGGCCTAGCGAGAAGCTCCTACGAGCAGTACTTC | CAISGLARSSYEQYF
TRBJ1-1 | TRBD1 | TRBV6-5 | TGTGCCAGCAGTACCTATACAGGGGTGAACACTGAAGCTTTCTTT | CASSTYTGVNTEAFF
TRBJ1-4 | - | TRBV7-2 | TGTGCCAGCAGGTCGAATCTGGGGGCGAGTGAAAAACTGTTTTTT | CASRSNLGASEKLFF
TRBJ2-1 | - | TRBV7-2 | TGTGCCAGCAGCGAGAGTTTGATCCACAATGAGCAGTTCTTC | CASSESLIHNEQFF
TRBJ1-3 | - | TRBV5-6 | TGTGCCAGCAGCTTCCGACTTGACTCTGGAAACACCATATATTTT | CASSFRLDSGNTIYF
TRBJ2-3 | - | TRBV7-2 | TGTGCCAGCAGCTTAGCGCTGGGCTATTATACCACAGATACGCAGTATTTT | CASSLALGYYTTDTQYF
TRBJ2-7 | TRBD1 | TRBV6-1 | TGTGCCAGCAGTGAGGGACAGGGCCCCTTCTACGAGCAGTACTTC | CASSEGQGPFYEQYF
TRBJ2-5 | - | TRBV18 | TGTGCCAGCTCACCGCGGGCCCCCGGCCAAGAGACCCAGTACTTC | CASSPRAPGQETQYF
TRBJ2-7 | TRBD2 | TRBV12-5 | TGTGCTAGTGGTGCCCCTGGACTAGCGGCCCGTCGTGGGGAGCAGTACTTC | CASGAPGLAARRGEQYF
TRBJ2-1 | TRBD2 | TRBV7-2 | TGTGCCAGCAGCTTAGTGGGACTAGACCTCTTTAATGAGCAGTTCTTC | CASSLVGLDLFNEQFF
TRBJ2-5 | TRBD1 | TRBV5-4 | TGTGCCACCGGGACAGAACAAGAGACCCAGTACTTC | CATGTEQETQYF
TRBJ2-7 | TRBD1 | TRBV18 | TGTGCCAGCTCAACCAACAGGGGCTCCTACGAGCAGTACTTC | CASSTNRGSYEQYF
TRBJ1-1 | TRBD1 | TRBV2 | TGTGCCAGCAGTTGGACAGGTAGAGCTTTCTTT | CASSWTGRAFF
TRBJ1-6 | TRBD1 | TRBV6-5 | TGTGCCAGCAGTCCCGCGACAGGGAATAATTCACCCCTCCACTTT | CASSPATGNNSPLHF
TRBJ1-4 | - | TRBV18 | TGTGCCAGCTCATTGGACAGAGTTAATGAAAAACTGTTTTTT | CASSLDRVNEKLFF
TRBJ2-2 | TRBD2 | TRBV11-3 | TGTGCCAGCAGCTTAGTAGGGGCTAGCGGGACGAACACCGGGGAGCTGTTTTTT | CASSLVGASGTNTGELFF
TRBJ1-2 | - | TRBV5-1 | TGCGCCAGCAGCTTGATGTACCGGGGAAACTATGGCTACACCTTC | CASSLMYRGNYGYTF
TRBJ1-6 | - | TRBV5-5 | TGTGCCAGCAGCTTTAACAGGGCGAACTATAATTCACCCCTCCACTTT | CASSFNRANYNSPLHF
TRBJ2-1 | TRBD2 | TRBV11-2 | TGTGCCAGCAGCTTAGGGTCTAGCGGGGGGTCATACAATGAGCAGTTCTTC | CASSLGSSGGSYNEQFF
TRBJ1-3 | - | TRBV6-6 | TGTGCCAGCAGTTACGGCTCAGTCAACTCTGGAAACACCATATATTTT | CASSYGSVNSGNTIYF
TRBJ2-7 | - | TRBV7-2 | TGTGCCAGCAGCTTAGATTCTTACTACGAGCAGTACTTC | CASSLDSYYEQYF
TRBJ2-7 | - | TRBV5-4 | TGTGCCAGCAGCCGTTGGAAACTACAGGGTACGGACGAGCAGTACTTC | CASSRWKLQGTDEQYF
TRBJ2-7 | - | TRBV19 | TGTGCCAGTAGTAAAGGCGGGGCCGCTTCCTACGAGCAGTACTTC | CASSKGGAASYEQYF
TRBJ1-3 | TRBD1 | TRBV9 | TGTGCCAGCAGCAAGGGGACAGGGGGTTTCTCTGGAAACACCATATATTTT | CASSKGTGGFSGNTIYF
TRBJ1-6 | - | TRBV7-2 | TGTGCCAGCAGCTTATCCAGGTGGAATTCACCCCTCCACTTT | CASSLSRWNSPLHF
TRBJ2-1 | - | TRBV5-4 | TGTGCCAGCAGAACCCCAGCGCTTCCGCAGTTCTTC | CASRTPALPQFF
TRBJ1-4 | - | TRBV5-6 | TGTGCCAGCAGCTTGCGGGGAGATGAAAAACTGTTTTTT | CASSLRGDEKLFF
TRBJ1-2 | TRBD1 | TRBV19 | TGTGCCAGTAGTCCAGGACAGGGAAACTATGGCTACACCTTC | CASSPGQGNYGYTF
TRBJ2-7 | TRBD2 | TRBV5-4 | TGTGCCAGCAGCTTGGGGGGGGGAGAAGGCGAGCAGTACTTC | CASSLGGGEGEQYF
TRBJ2-1 | - | TRBV7-2 | TGTGCCAGCAGCCATCCCCGGGGTTCTCTACGGAATGAGCAGTTCTTC | CASSHPRGSLRNEQFF
TRBJ1-2 | - | TRBV5-1 | TGCGCCAGCAGCCTCGGGAGCAGGGTCTACTATGGCTACACCTTC | CASSLGSRVYYGYTF
TRBJ2-7 | - | TRBV7-2 | TGTGCCAGCAGCTTTACCTACGAGCAGTACTTC | CASSFTYEQYF
TRBJ2-2 | TRBD1 | TRBV11-2 | TGTGCCAGCAGCTTAGCACCAGGGGGCTGGAACACCGGGGAGCTGTTTTTT | CASSLAPGGWNTGELFF
TRBJ1-5 | TRBD1 | TRBV5-1 | TGCGCCAGCAGGATGGGACAGGGGAACAATCAGCCCCAGCATTTT | CASRMGQGNNQPQHF
TRBJ1-2 | - | TRBV11-2 | TGTGCCAGCAGCGTTACCCGTCAGGGCTATGGCTACACCTTC | CASSVTRQGYGYTF
TRBJ1-5 | - | TRBV29-1 | TGCAGCGTTACCGACTCCGCAGGCAATCAGCCCCAGCATTTT | CSVTDSAGNQPQHF
TRBJ1-6 | TRBD1 | TRBV28 | TGCGCCAGCAGTTTACCAGGGGGATATTCACCCCTCCACTTT | CASSLPGGYSPLHF
TRBJ1-4 | TRBD1 | TRBV28 | TGTGCCAGCAGACCAGGGACAGGGTTAGGGCTGTTTTTT | CASRPGTGLGLFF
TRBJ2-1 | TRBD1 | TRBV4-1 | TGCGCCAGCAGCCGCGCGCGCGACAGGGGTCGGACCTACAATGAGCAGTTCTTC | CASSRARDRGRTYNEQFF
TRBJ2-7 | TRBD2 | TRBV6-1 | TGTGCCAGCAGTGACATGCGGGGGGGGGACGAGCAGTACTTC | CASSDMRGGDEQYF
TRBJ2-7 | TRBD1 | TRBV19 | TGTGCCAGTAGTCCCCTGGACAGGTCCGCCGAGCAGTACTTC | CASSPLDRSAEQYF
TRBJ2-2 | TRBD1 | TRBV5-4 | TGTGCCAGCAGCTTGGTCCAGGGGGTGACCGGGGAGCTGTTTTTT | CASSLVQGVTGELFF
TRBJ2-2 | - | TRBV30 | TGTGCCTGGCGTATTCGGACTATGAACACCGGGGAGCTGTTTTTT | CAWRIRTMNTGELFF
TRBJ2-3 | TRBD2 | TRBV7-2 | TGTGCCAGCAGCGTTTACGGGGGGGCAGATACGCAGTATTTT | CASSVYGGADTQYF
TRBJ1-1 | TRBD1 | TRBV4-1 | TGCGCCAGCAGCCGGTTTTTATTGGGACAGGAAGCTTTCTTT | CASSRFLLGQEAFF
TRBJ1-5 | - | TRBV6-6 | TGTGCCAGCAGAGGGGGGGATCAGCCCCAGCATTTT | CASRGGDQPQHF
TRBJ1-6 | - | TRBV10-3 | TGTGCCATCAGTGAGTCTAAGAATACGGCAGGGAGGTCACCCCTCCACTTT | CAISESKNTAGRSPLHF
TRBJ2-5 | TRBD1 | TRBV10-3 | TGTGCCATCAGTGAGGTACAGGGGGCCGGAGAGACCCAGTACTTC | CAISEVQGAGETQYF